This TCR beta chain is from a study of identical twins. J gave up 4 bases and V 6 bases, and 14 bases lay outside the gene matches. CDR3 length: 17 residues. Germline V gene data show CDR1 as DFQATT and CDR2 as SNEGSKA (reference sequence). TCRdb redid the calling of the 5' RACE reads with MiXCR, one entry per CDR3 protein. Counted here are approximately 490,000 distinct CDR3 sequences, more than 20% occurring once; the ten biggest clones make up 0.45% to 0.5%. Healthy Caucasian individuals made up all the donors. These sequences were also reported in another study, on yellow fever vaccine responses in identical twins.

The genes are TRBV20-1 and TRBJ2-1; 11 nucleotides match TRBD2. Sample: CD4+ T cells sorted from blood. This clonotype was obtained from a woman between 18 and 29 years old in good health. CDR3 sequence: CSARLAGGRGSYNEQFF. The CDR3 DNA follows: TGCAGTGCCCGGCTAGCGGGGGGCCGCGGTTCTTACAATGAGCAGTTCTTC.